The next 8 T cell receptor beta chains were all read from a single sample in a study of blood T cell repertoires in COVID-19. TCRdb keeps only in-frame clones here, not all; method: immunoSEQ multiplex PCR. Counted here are around 29,000 clones, around 89% occurring once; the ten biggest clones make up roughly a tenth. Input material: peripheral blood. Every receptor here comes from a man between 60 and 70 years old with acute or convalescent COVID-19.

In its sample, this clone was seen a few times. The rearrangement links TRBV19 to TRBJ2-5; 14 bases map to TRBD2. This CDR3 is 17 amino acids long. V gave up 5 bases and J gave up 4 bases; unmatched junction bases: 9. The germline V gene encodes CDR1 LNHDA and CDR2 SQIVND (reference sequence). The CDR3 protein is CASSSSGTSGRSETQYF. In DNA, the CDR3 is TGTGCCAGTAGTTCTTCCGGGACTAGCGGGAGATCAGAGACCCAGTACTTC. Supplemented by reference TRBV19 and TRBJ2-5, the full variable domain reads DGGITQSPKYLFRKEGQNVTLSCEQNLNHDAMYWYRQDPGQGLRLIYYSQIVNDFQKGDIAEGYSVSREKKESFPLTVTSAQKNPTAFYLCASSSSGTSGRSETQYFGPGTRLLVL.

This chain connects TRBV7-9 to TRBJ2-3, with TRBD2 matching 9 bases. The trim removed 5 bases at V and 3 bases at J, leaving 6 bases unmatched. CDR1 SEHNR and CDR2 FQNEAQ come from the germline V gene (reference sequence). This CDR3 is built from 15 residues. The CDR3 nucleotides are TGTGCCAGCAGCACCCCTAGCGGGGTGACAGATACGCAGTATTTT. Its translation is CASSTPSGVTDTQYF.

The rearrangement joins TRBV6-6 to TRBJ1-4; D unresolved. Germline V gene sequence: CDR1 MNHNY, CDR2 SVGAGI (reference sequence). Trimming pared 0 bases from V and 7 bases from J, leaving 12 bases between. This CDR3 spans 15 amino acids. The CDR3: CASSYSGGVGEKLFF. The CDR3 nucleotides read TGTGCCAGCAGTTACTCCGGAGGAGTTGGTGAAAAACTGTTTTTT.

The V and J genes are TRBV28 and TRBJ2-4, with TRBD2 matching over 13 bases. Trimming at V came to 1 base and at J to 1 base, leaving 7 bases not matched to a gene. CDR3 size: 19 residues. Germline V CDR1 and CDR2: MDHEN, SYDVKM. The CDR3 DNA reads as TGTGCCAGCAGTTTATTACTAGCGGGAGGGCCCCAGGCCAAAAACATTCAGTACTTC. Translating it yields CASSLLLAGGPQAKNIQYF.

This chain links TRBV18 with TRBJ2-1, with D perhaps TRBD2 (5 bases). Germline CDR1 and CDR2: KGHSH and LQKENI. The V gene lost 2 bases and the J gene lost 2 bases, with 13 bases spanning the gap. The CDR3 runs to 16 residues. For the CDR3, the DNA is TGTGCCAGCTCACCAGTGTTGGGGAGTACCTACAATGAGCAGTTCTTC. Its translation is CASSPVLGSTYNEQFF.

This sequence joins TRBV27 and TRBJ1-3; no firm D call. Trimming stripped 6 bases from V and 0 bases from J, with 6 bases between. The CDR3 runs to 13 residues. Looked up from germline, CDR1 is MNHEY and CDR2 is SMNVEV (reference sequence). CDR3 protein: CASRPSSGNTIYF. The CDR3, as DNA: TGTGCCAGCAGGCCGAGCTCTGGAAACACCATATATTTT.

V and J are TRBV6-1 and TRBJ1-1, with 7 bases aligning to TRBD1. After removal of 3 bases from V and 3 bases from J, the junction contained 1 base not matched to a gene. Germline V gives CDR1 MNHNS, CDR2 SASEGT. The CDR3 is 13 residues long. CDR3 loop: CASSERGHTEAFF. DNA for the CDR3: TGTGCCAGCAGTGAGAGGGGGCACACTGAAGCTTTCTTT.

This chain joins TRBV5-1 and TRBJ2-1; TRBD2 matches 10 bases. This CDR3 region has 14 residues. V trimming: 4 bases; J trimming: 6 bases; junction bases outside the gene matches: 4. The germline gives CDR1 SGHRS, CDR2 YFSETQ. CDR3 sequence (DNA): TGCGCCAGCAGCATGGCTAGCGGGAGCAATGAGCAGTTCTTC. Translated, it gives CASSMASGSNEQFF.